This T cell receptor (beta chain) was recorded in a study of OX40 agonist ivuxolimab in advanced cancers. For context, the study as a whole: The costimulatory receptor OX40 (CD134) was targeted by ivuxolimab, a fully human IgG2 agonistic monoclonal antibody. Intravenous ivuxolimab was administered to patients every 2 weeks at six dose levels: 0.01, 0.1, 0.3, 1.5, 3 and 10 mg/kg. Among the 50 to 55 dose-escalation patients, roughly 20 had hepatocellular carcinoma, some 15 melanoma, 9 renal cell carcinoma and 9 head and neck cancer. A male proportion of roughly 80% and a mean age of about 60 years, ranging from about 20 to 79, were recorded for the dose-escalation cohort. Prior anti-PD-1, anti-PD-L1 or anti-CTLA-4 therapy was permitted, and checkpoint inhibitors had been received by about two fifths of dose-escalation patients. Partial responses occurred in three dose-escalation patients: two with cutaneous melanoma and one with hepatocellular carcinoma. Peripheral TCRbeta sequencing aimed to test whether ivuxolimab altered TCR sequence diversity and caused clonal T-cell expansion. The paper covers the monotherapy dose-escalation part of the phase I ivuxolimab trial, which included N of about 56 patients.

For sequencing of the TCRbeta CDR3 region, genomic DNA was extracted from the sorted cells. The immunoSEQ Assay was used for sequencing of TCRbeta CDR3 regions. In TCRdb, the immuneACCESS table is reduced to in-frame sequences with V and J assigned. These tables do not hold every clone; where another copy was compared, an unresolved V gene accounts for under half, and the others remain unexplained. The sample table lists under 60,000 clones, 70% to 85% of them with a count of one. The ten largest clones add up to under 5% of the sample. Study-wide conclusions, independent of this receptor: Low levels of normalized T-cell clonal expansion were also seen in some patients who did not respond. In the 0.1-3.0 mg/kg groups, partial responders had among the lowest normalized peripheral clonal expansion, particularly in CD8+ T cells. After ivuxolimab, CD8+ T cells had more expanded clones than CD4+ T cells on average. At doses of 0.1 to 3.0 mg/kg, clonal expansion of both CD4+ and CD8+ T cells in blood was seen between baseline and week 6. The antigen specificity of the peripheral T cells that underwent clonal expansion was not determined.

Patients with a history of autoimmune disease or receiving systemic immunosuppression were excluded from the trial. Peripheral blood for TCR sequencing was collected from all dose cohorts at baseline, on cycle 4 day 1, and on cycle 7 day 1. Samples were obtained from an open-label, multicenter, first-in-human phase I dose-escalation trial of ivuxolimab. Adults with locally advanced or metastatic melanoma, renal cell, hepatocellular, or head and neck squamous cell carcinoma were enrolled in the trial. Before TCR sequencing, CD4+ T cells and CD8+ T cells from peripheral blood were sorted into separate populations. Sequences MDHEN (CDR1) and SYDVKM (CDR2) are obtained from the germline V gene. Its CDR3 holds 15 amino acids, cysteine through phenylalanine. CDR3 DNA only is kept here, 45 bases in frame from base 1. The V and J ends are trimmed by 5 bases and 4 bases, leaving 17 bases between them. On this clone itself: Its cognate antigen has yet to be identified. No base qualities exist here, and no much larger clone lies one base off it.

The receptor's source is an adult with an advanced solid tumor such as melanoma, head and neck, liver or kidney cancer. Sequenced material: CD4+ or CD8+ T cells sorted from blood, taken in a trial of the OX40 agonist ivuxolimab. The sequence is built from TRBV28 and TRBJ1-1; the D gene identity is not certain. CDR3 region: CASSPPAGRGTEAFF. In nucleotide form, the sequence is TGTGCCAGCAGTCCCCCGGCAGGTCGGGGCACTGAAGCTTTCTTT.